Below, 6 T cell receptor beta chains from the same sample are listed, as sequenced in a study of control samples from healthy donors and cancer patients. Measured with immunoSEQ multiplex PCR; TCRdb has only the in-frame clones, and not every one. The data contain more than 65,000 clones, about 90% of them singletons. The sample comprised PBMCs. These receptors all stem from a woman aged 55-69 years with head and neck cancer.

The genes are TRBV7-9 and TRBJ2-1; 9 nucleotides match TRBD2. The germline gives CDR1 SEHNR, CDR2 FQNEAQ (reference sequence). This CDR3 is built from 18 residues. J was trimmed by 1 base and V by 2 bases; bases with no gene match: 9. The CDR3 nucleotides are TGTGCCAGCAGCTTAAGTTTTCACAGCGGGGGGTCCTACAATGAGCAGTTCTTC. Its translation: CASSLSFHSGGSYNEQFF. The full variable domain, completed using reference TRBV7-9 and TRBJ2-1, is DTGVSQNPRHKITKRGQNVTFRCDPISEHNRLYWYRQTLGQGPEFLTYFQNEAQLEKSRLLSDRFSAERPKGSFSTLEIQRTEQGDSAMYLCASSLSFHSGGSYNEQFFGPGTRLTVL.

CDR3 coding DNA: TGCGCCAGCAGTGATGTAGGACTAGCTGGCTCCGGGGAGCTGTTTTTT. Protein sequence: CASSDVGLAGSGELFF. The chain uses TRBV10-2 and TRBJ2-2; 8 bases agree with TRBD2. The ends lost 3 bases at V and 6 bases at J; junction bases unmatched: 9. CDR1 WSHSY and CDR2 SAAADI come from the germline V gene. The CDR3 sequence is 16 residues long.

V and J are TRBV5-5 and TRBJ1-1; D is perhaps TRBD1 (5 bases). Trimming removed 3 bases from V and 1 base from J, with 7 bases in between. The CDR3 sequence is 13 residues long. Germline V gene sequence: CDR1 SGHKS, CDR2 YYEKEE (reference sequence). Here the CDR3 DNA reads TGTGCCAGCAGCTCCCAGGGGAACACTGAAGCTTTCTTT. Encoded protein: CASSSQGNTEAFF.

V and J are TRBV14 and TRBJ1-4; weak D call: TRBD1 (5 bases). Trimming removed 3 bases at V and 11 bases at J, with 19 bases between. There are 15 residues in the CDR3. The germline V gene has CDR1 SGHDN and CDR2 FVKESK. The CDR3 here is CASSHTLQGPVKLFF. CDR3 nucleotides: TGTGCCAGCAGCCATACATTGCAGGGACCCGTGAAACTGTTTTTT.

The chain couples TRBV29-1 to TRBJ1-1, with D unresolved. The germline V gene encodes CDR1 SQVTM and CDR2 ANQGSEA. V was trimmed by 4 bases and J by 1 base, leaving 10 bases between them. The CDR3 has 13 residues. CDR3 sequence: CSVVLQSNTEAFF. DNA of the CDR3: TGCAGCGTTGTCTTACAGTCGAACACTGAAGCTTTCTTT.

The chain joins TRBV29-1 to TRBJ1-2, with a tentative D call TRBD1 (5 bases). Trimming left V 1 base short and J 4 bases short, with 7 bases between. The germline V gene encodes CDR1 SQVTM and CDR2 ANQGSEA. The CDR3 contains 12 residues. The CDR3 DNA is TGCAGCGTTGAAGGACAGCTCTATGGCTACACCTTC. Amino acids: CSVEGQLYGYTF.